This section outlines one T cell receptor beta chain sequence together with its context. Its specificity is not known. The data were taken from a study of blood T cells in healthy people across ages. The CDR3 sequence is 15 residues long. CDR1 SGHRS and CDR2 YFSETQ come from the germline V gene. Germline trimming cut 4 bases from V and 3 bases from J; bases unmatched to any gene: 9. General observations from the study: Both naive CD4+ cell counts and diversity were greater in long-lived donors than in aged donors.

Primers used in a second PCR of about 7 to 12 cycles were a sample-barcoded 5' primer and a J-beta primer mix. TCRdb redid the calling of the 5' RACE reads with MiXCR, one entry per CDR3 protein. The table includes hundreds of thousands of distinct CDR3 sequences, roughly 53% detected once. The origin of this receptor is a man in his sixties in good health. Sequencing input: blood. The chain couples TRBV5-1 to TRBJ1-2, with 7 bases identical to TRBD1. This CDR3 is CASSPGQSWDYGYTF. Written as DNA, the CDR3 is TGCGCCAGCAGCCCGGGACAGAGTTGGGACTATGGCTACACCTTC.